This passage covers 3 T cell receptor beta chains from one sample sequenced in a study of T cells in women clearing cervical HPV infection. Assay: immunoSEQ multiplex PCR; the TCRdb copy retains only in-frame clones and omits some. Reported are over 10,000 clones; the ten largest clones contain under 25%. Sequences were obtained from blood buffy coat. The receptors derive from a woman aged 18-70 years with a cervical HPV16 infection that either progressed to CIN3+ or cleared (not recorded which).

With regard to this clone: Read sequence stops 3 residues before the CDR3 end, and the germline J gene provides the missing end. The chain couples TRBV7-2 to TRBJ2-3, with TRBD2 matching 8 bases. The germline V gene encodes CDR1 SGHTA and CDR2 FQGNSA. CDR3 size: 15 residues. V shed 5 bases and J 2 bases; nucleotides not matched to a gene: 6. CDR3 in amino acids: CASSGRGGFTDTQYF. Partial CDR3 DNA: TGTGCCAGCAGCGGGCGCGGGGGGTTCACAGATACG.

About this clone itself: The read finishes 3 residues shy of the CDR3 end, and the germline J gene is used to complete it. This chain uses TRBV18 with TRBJ2-7; 11 nucleotides align to TRBD1. CDR3 size: 16 residues. J gave up 2 bases and V 6 bases, and 9 bases lay outside the gene matches. Germline V CDR1 and CDR2: KGHSH, LQKENI. CDR3 in amino acids: CASSRLKGQGAYEQYF. CDR3 DNA (partial): TGTGCCAGCTCTCGTTTAAAGGGACAGGGGGCCTACGAG. Supplemented by reference TRBV18 and TRBJ2-7, the full variable domain reads NAGVMQNPRHLVRRRGQEARLRCSPMKGHSHVYWYRQLPEEGLKFMVYLQKENIIDESGMPKERFSAEFPKEGPSILRIQQVVRGDSAAYFCASSRLKGQGAYEQYFGPGTRLTVT.

Concerning this clone itself: The read halts 3 residues ahead of the CDR3 end, with the missing end drawn from the germline J gene. The genes are TRBV5-6 and TRBJ2-7; 9 positions agree with TRBD1. V lost 2 bases to trimming and J lost 4 bases; unmatched junction nucleotides: 4. CDR3 length: 14 amino acids. Germline V gene data show CDR1 as SGHDT and CDR2 as YYEEEE. The CDR3 here is CASSFGGQGYEQYF. Incomplete CDR3 DNA: TGTGCCAGCAGCTTTGGGGGACAGGGATACGAG.